A selection of T cell receptor beta chains follows, all from one sample in a study of blood T cell repertoires in COVID-19. Assay: immunoSEQ multiplex PCR; the TCRdb copy retains only in-frame clones and omits some. The sample holds more than 200,000 clones, approximately 86% seen once. The sample taken for sequencing was peripheral blood. The receptors derive from a man aged 25 to 40 with active or convalescent COVID-19. CDR3s leave out the opening cysteine and the closing phenylalanine or tryptophan. The D gene is left open where the match is weak.

d_gene: TRBD1; v_gene: TRBV12-5; j_gene: TRBJ2-4; CDR3aa: ASGQGEILAKNIQY
d_gene: TRBD1; v_gene: TRBV7-6; j_gene: TRBJ1-3; CDR3aa: ASSSDRGDGNTIY
d_gene: TRBD2; v_gene: TRBV5-5; j_gene: TRBJ2-1; CDR3aa: ASSLLATSGTHNEQF
d_gene: TRBD1; v_gene: TRBV18; j_gene: TRBJ1-1; CDR3aa: ASSNGQGDTEAF
d_gene: TRBD2; v_gene: TRBV5-1; j_gene: TRBJ2-3; CDR3aa: ASRPLAGGGDTQY
d_gene: TRBD1; v_gene: TRBV6-2/TRBV6-3; j_gene: TRBJ1-5; CDR3aa: ASSSAGGNQPQH
d_gene: TRBD2; v_gene: TRBV5-1; j_gene: TRBJ2-1; CDR3aa: ASSFTSGGALSYNEQF
d_gene: .; v_gene: TRBV4-3; j_gene: TRBJ1-1; CDR3aa: ASSQDYSNTEAF
d_gene: .; v_gene: TRBV15; j_gene: TRBJ1-1; CDR3aa: ATSIGGEAEAF
d_gene: TRBD1; v_gene: TRBV6-5; j_gene: TRBJ1-1; CDR3aa: ASRQGRFTEAF
d_gene: .; v_gene: TRBV6-2/TRBV6-3; j_gene: TRBJ1-5; CDR3aa: ASSYSSKFRSNQPQH
d_gene: .; v_gene: TRBV7-9; j_gene: TRBJ2-3; CDR3aa: ASSQRGKSTDTQY
d_gene: .; v_gene: TRBV5-5; j_gene: TRBJ2-5; CDR3aa: ASSWTAEGETQY
d_gene: TRBD1; v_gene: TRBV7-2; j_gene: TRBJ2-3; CDR3aa: ASSTIGTGSTDTQY
d_gene: TRBD2; v_gene: TRBV6-5; j_gene: TRBJ2-5; CDR3aa: ASKTLLAGKETQY
d_gene: TRBD1; v_gene: TRBV4-2; j_gene: TRBJ2-3; CDR3aa: ASSPSDRGGADTQY
d_gene: .; v_gene: TRBV1; j_gene: TRBJ1-2; CDR3aa: TSSQDPLAPGQATILRGYT
d_gene: .; v_gene: TRBV10-3; j_gene: TRBJ1-5; CDR3aa: AISESGLGNQPQH
d_gene: .; v_gene: TRBV4-1; j_gene: TRBJ1-4; CDR3aa: ASSQDRAGTNEKLF
d_gene: .; v_gene: TRBV5-6; j_gene: TRBJ2-5; CDR3aa: ASANSLGQSGETQY
d_gene: .; v_gene: TRBV27; j_gene: TRBJ2-7; CDR3aa: ASSLSDGHYEQY
d_gene: .; v_gene: TRBV5-4; j_gene: TRBJ2-7; CDR3aa: ASSGGGGGNSYEQY
d_gene: .; v_gene: TRBV20-1; j_gene: TRBJ2-5; CDR3aa: SASGPGDSRSETQY
d_gene: .; v_gene: TRBV5-1; j_gene: TRBJ2-5; CDR3aa: ASSWQGLETQY
d_gene: TRBD2; v_gene: TRBV19; j_gene: TRBJ2-3; CDR3aa: ASRLTSGPPTGTQY
d_gene: TRBD1; v_gene: TRBV11-2; j_gene: TRBJ2-3; CDR3aa: ASSEQGAGDTQY
d_gene: .; v_gene: TRBV6-2/TRBV6-3; j_gene: TRBJ1-4; CDR3aa: ASSHDRFGEKLF
d_gene: .; v_gene: TRBV4-1; j_gene: TRBJ1-5; CDR3aa: ASSPQGDNQPQH
d_gene: TRBD2; v_gene: TRBV5-6; j_gene: TRBJ2-3; CDR3aa: ASSLKAGGFSTDTQY
d_gene: TRBD1; v_gene: TRBV15; j_gene: TRBJ2-5; CDR3aa: ATSSRTGDETQY
d_gene: .; v_gene: TRBV6-5; j_gene: TRBJ1-5; CDR3aa: ASSPQGTQNQPQH
d_gene: .; v_gene: TRBV3-1/TRBV3-2; j_gene: TRBJ2-1; CDR3aa: ASSQESRLGNEQF
d_gene: TRBD2; v_gene: TRBV25-1; j_gene: TRBJ2-3; CDR3aa: ASSIGHSGGAGDTQY
d_gene: .; v_gene: TRBV7-3; j_gene: TRBJ2-1; CDR3aa: ASSLGVVYNNEQF
d_gene: TRBD1; v_gene: TRBV30; j_gene: TRBJ2-5; CDR3aa: AWGQGPQETQY
d_gene: TRBD2; v_gene: TRBV7-9; j_gene: TRBJ2-1; CDR3aa: ASSSLAGAGRYNEQF
d_gene: .; v_gene: TRBV10-3; j_gene: TRBJ1-6; CDR3aa: AISEDRGSTYNSPLH
d_gene: TRBD1; v_gene: TRBV11-3; j_gene: TRBJ2-3; CDR3aa: ARGPGQVGTDTQY